The T cell receptor (beta chain) described here comes from a study of blood T cell repertoires in COVID-19. Measured with immunoSEQ multiplex PCR; TCRdb has only the in-frame clones, and not every one. The table records 250,000 to 350,000 clones, 89% of them present only once. This CDR3 spans 13 amino acids. Germline V lookup: CDR1 SGHDT, CDR2 YYEEEE. Trimming took 3 bases from V and 7 from J, leaving 11 bases between them. The receptor comes from a woman in her forties who had recovered from COVID-19. The chain joins TRBV5-6 to TRBJ2-1; tentatively, D is TRBD2 (5 bases). The sequenced sample consisted of peripheral blood. The CDR3 bases are TGTGCCAGCAGCTGGGGAGCGTCTAATGAGCAGTTCTTC. It codes for CASSWGASNEQFF.